Below are 8 T cell receptor beta chains sequenced from a single sample in a study of blood T cell repertoires in COVID-19. Profiling relied on immunoSEQ multiplex PCR, and the TCRdb table lists in-frame clones only, not all of them. This sample has roughly 200,000 clones, with 70% to 90% found just once. Sequences were obtained from peripheral blood. These receptors all come from a man older than 75 with acute or convalescent COVID-19.

The chain couples TRBV27 to TRBJ2-3; D remains unclear. CDR3 length: 12 residues. V gave up 8 bases and J gave up 2 bases, with 8 bases separating them. CDR1 is MNHEY and CDR2 is SMNVEV in the germline V gene (reference sequence). The chain's CDR3 is CASGTVTDTQYF. In nucleotides, the CDR3 is TGTGCCAGCGGTACGGTCACAGATACGCAGTATTTT.

In this sample, this clone turned up once. The gene calls are TRBV30 and TRBJ2-7; 9 bases line up with TRBD2. There are 15 residues in the CDR3. From germline, CDR1 is GTSNPN and CDR2 SVGIG (reference sequence). Trimming at V came to 0 bases and at J to 3 bases, leaving 6 bases not matched to a gene. The CDR3 reads CAWSVLSGGNYEQYF. CDR3 sequence (DNA): TGTGCCTGGAGTGTCCTGAGCGGGGGGAACTACGAGCAGTACTTC. The variable domain in full, with the rest retrieved from reference TRBV30 and TRBJ2-7, is SQTIHQWPATLVQPVGSPLSLECTVEGTSNPNLYWYRQAAGRGLQLLFYSVGIGQISSEVPQNLSASRPQDRQFILSSKKLLLSDSGFYLCAWSVLSGGNYEQYFGPGTRLTVT.

J is TRBJ2-1 and V is TRBV7-2, with 11 bases matching TRBD1. CDR1 SGHTA and CDR2 FQGNSA come from the germline V gene. V was pared by 4 bases and J by 7 bases, with 12 bases of the junction left unmatched. The CDR3 extends over 17 amino acids. In DNA, the CDR3 is TGTGCCAGCAGCTCTCCCCTCGGACAGGGGGCGGGGAATGAGCAGTTCTTC. Translating it yields CASSSPLGQGAGNEQFF.

The chain has TRBV19 and TRBJ2-2; TRBD1 matches 9 bases. V lost 5 bases and J lost 5; bases outside the gene matches: 6. Looked up from germline, CDR1 is LNHDA and CDR2 is SQIVND (reference sequence). CDR3 length: 15 residues. CDR3 in DNA: TGTGCCAGTAGTTCCGGGACAGGGCTTACCGGGGAGCTGTTTTTT. This encodes CASSSGTGLTGELFF.

This chain connects TRBV4-1 to TRBJ2-2; 10 bases are a match to TRBD2. The CDR3 covers 17 residues. Germline CDR1 and CDR2: MGHRA and YSYEKL. V lost 5 bases to trimming and J lost 5 bases; unmatched junction nucleotides: 11. The CDR3 sequence is CASSSPPLAGNTGELFF. The DNA of the CDR3 is TGCGCCAGCAGCTCCCCACCACTAGCGGGAAATACCGGGGAGCTGTTTTTT.

The chain recombines TRBV27 with TRBJ2-7; 8 bases line up with TRBD2. J was trimmed by 3 bases and V by 6 bases; bases with no gene match: 1. In germline, CDR1 is MNHEY, CDR2 SMNVEV (reference sequence). This CDR3 comprises 12 residues. The CDR3 loop reads CASRTSGYEQYF. The CDR3 DNA follows: TGTGCCAGCAGAACTAGCGGCTACGAGCAGTACTTC.

This CDR3 is CASRGTGSSEAFF. The CDR3 region has the DNA TGTGCCAGCAGGGGAACAGGGTCTTCTGAAGCTTTCTTT. The V and J genes are TRBV6-5 and TRBJ1-1, with D possibly matching TRBD1 (6 bases). The CDR3 extends over 13 amino acids. The germline gives CDR1 MNHEY, CDR2 SVGAGI. The V end lost 6 bases, the J end lost 6 bases, and 14 bases lay between the germline ends.

The gene calls are TRBV7-2 and TRBJ2-7, with a weak D call TRBD2 (5 bases). CDR1 is SGHTA and CDR2 is FQGNSA in the germline V gene. The length of the CDR3 is 16 residues. Trimming cost V 0 bases and J 2 bases, with 14 bases left between them. CDR3 DNA sequence: TGTGCCAGCAGCTTAGCGGTGGTGGGAGAGACCTACGAGCAGTACGTC. Amino acids: CASSLAVVGETYEQYV.